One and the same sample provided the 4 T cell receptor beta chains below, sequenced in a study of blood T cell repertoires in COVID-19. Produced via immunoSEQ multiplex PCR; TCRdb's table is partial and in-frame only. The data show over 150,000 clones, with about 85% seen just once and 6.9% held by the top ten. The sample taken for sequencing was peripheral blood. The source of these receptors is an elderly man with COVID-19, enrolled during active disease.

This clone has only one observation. CDR3 region: CASSLGTGLRPYEQYF. DNA for the CDR3: TGTGCCAGCAGCTTGGGGACAGGGTTGCGCCCCTACGAGCAGTACTTC. This chain links TRBV5-5 with TRBJ2-7; 8 bases are shared with TRBD1. Germline V CDR1 and CDR2: SGHKS, YYEKEE (reference sequence). The ends lost 0 bases at V and 2 bases at J; junction bases unmatched: 7. CDR3 length: 16 amino acids.

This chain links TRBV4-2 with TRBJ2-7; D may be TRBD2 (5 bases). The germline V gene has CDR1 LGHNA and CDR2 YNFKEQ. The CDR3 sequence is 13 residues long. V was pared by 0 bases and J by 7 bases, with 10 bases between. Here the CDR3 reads CASSQDIRGEQYF. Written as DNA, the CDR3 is TGTGCCAGCAGCCAAGATATAAGAGGGGAGCAGTACTTC.

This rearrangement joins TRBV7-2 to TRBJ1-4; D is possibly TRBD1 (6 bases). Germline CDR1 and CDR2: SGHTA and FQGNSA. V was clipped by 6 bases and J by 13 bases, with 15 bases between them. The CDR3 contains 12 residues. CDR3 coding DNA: TGTGCCAGCAGGGGGGCGGGTTTAGGACTGTTTTTT. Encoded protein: CASRGAGLGLFF.

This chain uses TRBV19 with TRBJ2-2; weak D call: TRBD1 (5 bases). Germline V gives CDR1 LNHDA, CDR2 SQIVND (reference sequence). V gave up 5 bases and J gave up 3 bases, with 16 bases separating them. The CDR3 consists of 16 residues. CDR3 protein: CASSWVQGRHTGELFF. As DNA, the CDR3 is TGTGCCAGTAGTTGGGTTCAGGGAAGGCACACCGGGGAGCTGTTTTTT.